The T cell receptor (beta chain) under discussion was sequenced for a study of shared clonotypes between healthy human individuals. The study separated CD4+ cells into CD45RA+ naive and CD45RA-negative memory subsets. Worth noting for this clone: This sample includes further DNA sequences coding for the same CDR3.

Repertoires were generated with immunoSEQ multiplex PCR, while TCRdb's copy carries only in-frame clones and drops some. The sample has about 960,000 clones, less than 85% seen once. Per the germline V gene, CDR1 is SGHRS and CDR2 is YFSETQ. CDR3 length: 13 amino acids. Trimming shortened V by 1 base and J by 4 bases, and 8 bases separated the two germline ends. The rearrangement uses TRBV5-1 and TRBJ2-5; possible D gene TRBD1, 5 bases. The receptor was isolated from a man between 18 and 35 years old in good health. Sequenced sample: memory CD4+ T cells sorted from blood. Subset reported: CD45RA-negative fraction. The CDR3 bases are TGCGCCAGCAGCTTGACAGGATCAGAGACCCAGTACTTC. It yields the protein CASSLTGSETQYF.